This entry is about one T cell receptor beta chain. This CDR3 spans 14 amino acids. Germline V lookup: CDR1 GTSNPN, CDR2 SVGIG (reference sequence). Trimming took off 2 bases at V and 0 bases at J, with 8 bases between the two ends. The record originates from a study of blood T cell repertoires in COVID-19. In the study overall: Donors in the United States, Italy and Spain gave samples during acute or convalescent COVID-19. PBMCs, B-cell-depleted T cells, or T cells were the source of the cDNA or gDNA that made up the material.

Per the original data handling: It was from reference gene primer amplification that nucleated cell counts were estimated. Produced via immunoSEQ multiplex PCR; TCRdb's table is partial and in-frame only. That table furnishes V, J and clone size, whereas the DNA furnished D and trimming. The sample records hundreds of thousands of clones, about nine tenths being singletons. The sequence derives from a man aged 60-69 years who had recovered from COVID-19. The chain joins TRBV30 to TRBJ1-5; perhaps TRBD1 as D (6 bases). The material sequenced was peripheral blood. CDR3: CAWSRTASNQPQHF. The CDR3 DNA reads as TGTGCCTGGAGTCGGACAGCTAGCAATCAGCCCCAGCATTTT. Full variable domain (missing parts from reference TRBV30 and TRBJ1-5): SQTIHQWPATLVQPVGSPLSLECTVEGTSNPNLYWYRQAAGRGLQLLFYSVGIGQISSEVPQNLSASRPQDRQFILSSKKLLLSDSGFYLCAWSRTASNQPQHFGDGTRLSIL.